This section outlines one T cell receptor (beta chain) sequence together with its context. Profiled with immunoSEQ multiplex PCR; TCRdb holds only in-frame clones, not every one. Here the sample spans around 120,000 clones, approximately 83% being singletons. The data stem from a study of T cell responses to AZD1222 COVID-19 vaccine. The trim removed 6 bases at V and 5 bases at J, leaving 8 bases unmatched. From germline, CDR1 is LGHDT and CDR2 YNNKEL (reference sequence). CDR3 length: 17 residues. This sample comprised peripheral blood, obtained on day 0 of MenACWY control vaccination. The sequence came from an adult in good health. The chain joins TRBV3-1 (or the pseudogene TRBV3-2) to TRBJ2-2; 14 bases line up with TRBD2. The CDR3 sequence: CASRSWGTSGGTGELFF. Written as DNA, the CDR3 is TGTGCCAGCAGGAGCTGGGGGACTAGCGGGGGAACCGGGGAGCTGTTTTTT.